These T cell receptor beta chains were read from a single sample in a study of T cells in Graves' hyperthyroidism and ophthalmopathy. TCRdb recomputed calls from the multiplex PCR reads with MiXCR, one row per CDR3 protein. This table has a few hundred thousand distinct CDR3 sequences, more than 15% appearing once. The material sequenced was blood. These receptors came from an older woman with Graves' ophthalmopathy. The CDR3 runs from the conserved cysteine through the conserved F or W. The D gene is left open where the match is weak. The size field is filled for only some rows; it gives once, few, many or a size class.

>TRBJ1-5|TRBV18|-|TRBD1
CASSVQQGARQPQHF
TGTGCCAGCTCAGTACAACAGGGGGCTCGACAGCCCCAGCATTTT
>TRBJ1-5|TRBV19|few|TRBD1
CASSATDRGAQPQHF
TGTGCCAGTAGTGCTACGGACAGGGGAGCTCAGCCCCAGCATTTT
>TRBJ2-1|TRBV27|many|-
CASSLVLHNEQFF
TGTGCCAGCAGTTTGGTCCTACACAATGAGCAGTTCTTC
>TRBJ2-7|TRBV20-1|many|-
CSVRGGYEQYF
TGCAGTGTGAGGGGAGGCTACGAGCAGTACTTC
>TRBJ2-7|TRBV10-3|few|TRBD2
CAISGTTLGTSGVRSYEQYF
TGTGCCATCAGTGGGACCACACTAGGAACTAGCGGGGTCCGCTCCTACGAGCAGTACTTC
>TRBJ1-2|TRBV4-2|few|-
CASSQDRAGANYGYTF
TGTGCCAGCAGCCAAGATCGGGCAGGGGCTAACTATGGCTACACCTTC
>TRBJ1-1|TRBV5-1|few|-
CASSLNYLRTEAFF
TGCGCCAGCAGCTTGAACTATTTGCGCACTGAAGCTTTCTTT
>TRBJ1-2|TRBV20-1|many|-
CASGNYGYTF
TGCGCATCAGGGAACTATGGCTACACCTTC
>TRBJ2-7|TRBV9|many|-
CASSESGSRTYEQYF
TGTGCCAGCAGCGAGTCGGGCAGTCGCACCTACGAGCAGTACTTC
>TRBJ2-7|TRBV11-3|many|-
CASSLDPTRGDEQYF
TGTGCCAGCAGCTTAGATCCAACTAGGGGGGACGAGCAGTACTTC
>TRBJ2-7|TRBV20-1|-|TRBD2
CSARPLPPSLGAGSSYEQYF
TGCAGTGCTAGACCCCTCCCCCCGAGTCTAGGAGCGGGGAGCTCCTACGAGCAGTACTTC
>TRBJ2-7|TRBV5-5|-|-
CAGSFGGRSYEQYF
TGTGCCGGCAGCTTCGGGGGGCGGTCCTACGAGCAGTACTTC
>TRBJ2-5|TRBV13|few|-
CASSLGRKKKETQYF
TGTGCCAGCAGCTTAGGTCGGAAGAAAAAAGAGACCCAGTACTTC
>TRBJ2-5|TRBV6-1|many|TRBD2
CASSWRLAIQETQYF
TGTGCCAGCAGTTGGAGACTAGCGATTCAAGAGACCCAGTACTTC
>TRBJ1-4|TRBV6-1|many|-
CASSNGQRPSNGEKLFF
TGTGCCAGCAGTAACGGACAGCGCCCCTCGAACGGGGAAAAACTGTTTTTT
>TRBJ1-5|TRBV3-1|many|-
CASSQNAIEPQHF
TGTGCCAGCAGCCAGAACGCAATAGAGCCCCAGCATTTT
>TRBJ2-1|TRBV11-2|many|-
CASSLVRGRANEQFF
TGTGCCAGCAGCTTGGTAAGGGGACGGGCCAATGAGCAGTTCTTC
>TRBJ1-1|TRBV28|few|-
CASSITGVAEAFF
TGTGCCAGCAGTATTACAGGTGTAGCTGAAGCTTTCTTT
>TRBJ1-3|TRBV20-1|many|-
CSARDSQNGNTIYF
TGCAGTGCTAGGGACAGTCAAAATGGAAACACCATATATTTT
>TRBJ1-1|TRBV5-5|many|-
CASSKTDLVNTEAFF
TGTGCCAGCAGCAAGACAGACTTGGTGAACACTGAAGCTTTCTTT
>TRBJ1-1|TRBV5-4|few|-
CASSPVGTLNTEAFF
TGTGCCAGCAGCCCAGTTGGGACACTAAACACTGAAGCTTTCTTT
>TRBJ1-1|TRBV7-2|many|TRBD1
CASSLRQGGGAFF
TGTGCCAGCAGCTTAAGACAGGGAGGTGGGGCTTTCTTT
>TRBJ2-3|TRBV2|-|-
CASSTQGGDTQYF
TGTGCCAGCAGTACCCAAGGGGGGGATACGCAGTATTTT
>TRBJ1-1|TRBV2|many|TRBD1
CASSGGTDREAFF
TGTGCCAGCAGTGGGGGGACAGATCGTGAAGCTTTCTTT
>TRBJ1-2|TRBV4-1|-|TRBD1
CASSPLWTGVDGYTF
TGCGCCAGCAGCCCCTTGTGGACAGGGGTCGATGGCTACACCTTC
>TRBJ2-7|TRBV27|many|-
CASSDRPTEQYF
TGTGCCAGCAGTGATCGGCCCACCGAGCAGTACTTC
>TRBJ2-4|TRBV7-9|many|-
CASTNDLGVGKNIQYF
TGTGCCAGCACCAACGATTTAGGGGTGGGCAAAAACATTCAGTACTTC
>TRBJ2-5|TRBV5-5|-|-
CASSPTSGGYQETQYF
TGTGCCAGCAGCCCAACCTCGGGCGGATATCAAGAGACCCAGTACTTC
>TRBJ2-1|TRBV11-2|many|TRBD1
CASSLVRQGHNEQFF
TGTGCCAGCAGCTTAGTAAGACAGGGGCATAATGAGCAGTTCTTC
>TRBJ2-1|TRBV28|many|TRBD1
CASNPAGTGEEGEQFF
TGTGCCAGCAATCCTGCCGGGACAGGGGAGGAGGGTGAGCAGTTCTTC
>TRBJ2-4|TRBV10-3|many|-
CAISEFAVLAKNIQYF
TGTGCCATCAGTGAGTTTGCGGTTCTAGCCAAAAACATTCAGTACTTC
>TRBJ2-1|TRBV4-3|-|TRBD2
CASSQEGRGWAIGSYNEQFF
TGCGCCAGCAGCCAAGAGGGGAGGGGTTGGGCGATAGGCTCCTACAATGAGCAGTTCTTC
>TRBJ2-5|TRBV20-1|few|-
CSDWYQETQYF
TGCAGTGATTGGTACCAAGAGACCCAGTACTTC
>TRBJ2-3|TRBV12-3/TRBV12-4|-|TRBD2
CASRPGLAGTDTQYF
TGTGCCAGCAGGCCGGGACTAGCGGGTACAGATACGCAGTATTTT
>TRBJ2-1|TRBV27|few|-
CASSPPLPTSWEQFF
TGTGCCAGCAGTCCCCCCCTACCGACTAGTTGGGAGCAGTTCTTC
>TRBJ2-7|TRBV11-2|many|-
CASSLVVRGRQSSYEQYF
TGTGCCAGCAGCTTAGTAGTGCGGGGTCGGCAGAGCTCCTACGAGCAGTACTTC
>TRBJ1-4|TRBV5-6|-|TRBD1
CASSRSMQGARDEKLFF
TGTGCCAGCAGCCGTTCGATGCAGGGGGCTCGGGATGAAAAACTGTTTTTT
>TRBJ2-3|TRBV25-1|many|TRBD2
CASSPSGLSTDTQYF
TGTGCCAGCAGCCCTAGCGGGCTTAGCACAGATACGCAGTATTTT
>TRBJ2-2|TRBV7-2|-|TRBD2
CASSLMGRGTGELFF
TGTGCCAGCAGCTTGATGGGGAGGGGAACCGGGGAGCTGTTTTTT
>TRBJ2-1|TRBV20-1|many|TRBD1
CSARAPDRVVVNEQFF
TGCAGTGCTAGGGCCCCGGACAGGGTTGTGGTGAATGAGCAGTTCTTC